Shown below are 27 T cell receptor beta chains from a single sample sequenced in a study of blood T cell repertoires in COVID-19. Clones were sequenced by immunoSEQ multiplex PCR, and TCRdb holds only the in-frame ones, with some missing. The sample carries around 190,000 clones, roughly 77% recorded once. The specimen was PBMCs or T cells enriched from blood (not recorded which). Receptors were obtained from a woman aged 50 to 65 with acute COVID-19.

V gene TRBV2 combines with J gene TRBJ1-4; D remains ambiguous. This CDR3 has 15 amino acids. Germline lookup yields CDR1 SNHLY and CDR2 FYNNEI. V was cut by 6 bases and J by 7 bases, with 18 bases left in between. This chain's CDR3 is CASSLIAGFGEKLFF. CDR3 coding DNA: TGTGCCAGCAGCCTTATCGCGGGGTTTGGTGAAAAACTGTTTTTT.

The chain is built from TRBV11-2 and TRBJ1-2; TRBD1 is a possible D gene (6 bases). Germline V gene lookup returns CDR1 SGHAT and CDR2 FQNNGV. This CDR3 has 15 amino acids. Deletions cut 1 base from V and 7 bases from J, with 16 bases between. The CDR3 nucleotides read TGTGCCAGCAGCTTAGTGGCACAGGGCCTGGGTGGCTACACCTTC. This translates into CASSLVAQGLGGYTF.

The chain carries TRBV24-1 and TRBJ1-2, with D possibly TRBD1 on 5 matching bases. Trimming took 0 bases from V and 4 from J, leaving 5 bases between them. Germline V CDR1 and CDR2: KGHDR, SFDVKD. The CDR3 contains 13 residues. Here the CDR3 reads CATSDLQGYGYTF. The CDR3 DNA follows: TGTGCCACCAGTGATTTGCAGGGCTATGGCTACACCTTC.

This chain connects TRBV7-9 to TRBJ1-6, with D possibly being TRBD1 (5 bases). CDR1 is SEHNR, CDR2 FQNEAQ, per germline (reference sequence). V lost 3 bases to trimming and J lost 4 bases, with 10 bases between them. The CDR3 contains 15 residues. CDR3: CASSFGQEYNSPLHF. CDR3 DNA sequence: TGTGCCAGCAGCTTCGGACAAGAGTATAATTCACCCCTCCACTTT.

The chain combines TRBV10-3 with TRBJ1-3; D may be TRBD1 (5 bases). Germline-derived CDR1 and CDR2 are ENHRY and SYGVKD. This CDR3 has 14 residues. The V end lost 6 bases, the J end lost 1 base, and 10 bases lay between the germline ends. The chain's CDR3 is CAIRDTGSGNTIYF. DNA of the CDR3: TGTGCCATCAGGGACACAGGATCTGGAAACACCATATATTTT.

The chain recombines TRBV28 with TRBJ2-7, with D maybe TRBD2 (6 bases). The V and J ends lost 4 bases and 3 bases respectively, with 10 bases between them. Germline assignment: CDR1 MDHEN and CDR2 SYDVKM. The CDR3 consists of 13 residues. The DNA for the CDR3 is TGTGCCAGCAGTTCTGGCGGGGTCTACGAGCAGTACGTC. This encodes CASSSGGVYEQYV.

The chain has TRBV25-1 and TRBJ2-1; 10 bases map to TRBD2. V dropped 3 bases and J dropped 5; count of bases not matched to a gene: 7. This CDR3 contains 16 residues. Germline loops: CDR1 MGHDK, CDR2 SYGVNS. In nucleotides, the CDR3 is TGTGCCAGCAGTGACGGTTACCTAGCGGGGGACAATGAGCAGTTCTTC. Residues: CASSDGYLAGDNEQFF.

The chain joins TRBV19 to TRBJ2-5; 9 positions agree with TRBD1. CDR3 length equals 15 residues. Germline CDR1 LNHDA, CDR2 SQIVND (reference sequence). The V and J ends lost 4 bases and 4 bases, in that order; junction bases with no gene match: 7. CDR3 nucleotide sequence: TGTGCCAGTAGTACAGGGACAGGGTCACGAGAGACCCAGTACTTC. Amino acids: CASSTGTGSRETQYF.

This chain's CDR3 is CEGHQPQHF. The CDR3 DNA reads TGTGAGGGGCATCAGCCCCAGCATTTT. The rearrangement links TRBV27 to TRBJ1-5; tentatively, D is TRBD1 (5 bases). The CDR3 contains 9 residues. Germline V lookup: CDR1 MNHEY, CDR2 SMNVEV (reference sequence).

The rearrangement uses TRBV18 and TRBJ2-7; TRBD1 aligns across 7 bases. Per the germline V gene, CDR1 is KGHSH and CDR2 is LQKENI. J was trimmed by 5 bases and V by 3 bases; bases with no gene match: 7. The CDR3 is 14 residues long. In nucleotides, the CDR3 is TGTGCCAGCTCACCGGCAGCAGGGGGAGACGAGCAGTACGTC. Its translation: CASSPAAGGDEQYV.

Comment on this clone: This CDR3 is also generated by other DNA sequences in the sample. This chain links TRBV18 with TRBJ2-7, with 7 bases aligning to TRBD1. Germline V gene sequence: CDR1 KGHSH, CDR2 LQKENI. Trimming removed 3 bases from V and 2 bases from J; junction bases left unmatched: 4. CDR3 size: 14 residues. The CDR3 sequence is CASSPRTGPYEQYV. CDR3 nucleotide sequence: TGTGCCAGCTCACCCCGGACAGGTCCCTACGAGCAGTACGTC.

The V call is TRBV30, the J call TRBJ1-2, with D uncertain. CDR3 length equals 13 residues. Germline assignment: CDR1 GTSNPN and CDR2 SVGIG (reference sequence). V lost 2 bases and J lost 4, with 11 bases in between. The CDR3 coding sequence is TGTGCCTGGAGTTCCGGGTTGGGCTATGGCTACACCTTC. Amino acids: CAWSSGLGYGYTF.

This chain uses TRBV5-1 with TRBJ1-2; tentative D call: TRBD1 (6 bases). The CDR3 is made up of 14 amino acids. The germline V gene encodes CDR1 SGHRS and CDR2 YFSETQ. V shed 0 bases and J shed 6 bases, with 12 bases lying between them. CDR3 DNA sequence: TGCGCCAGCAGCTTGGTGGCAGGGGAAGATGGCTACACCTTC. It encodes CASSLVAGEDGYTF.

V and J are TRBV28 and TRBJ2-3, with 10 bases that match TRBD2. The CDR3 has 16 residues. Trimming took 5 bases from V and 2 from J; bases not matched to a gene: 7. Germline lookup yields CDR1 MDHEN and CDR2 SYDVKM. CDR3 DNA: TGTGCCAGCAGTCTCTGGACTAGCGGAAACACAGATACGCAGTATTTT. Its protein is CASSLWTSGNTDTQYF.

The chain joins TRBV29-1 to TRBJ1-1, with a possible D match to TRBD1 (5 bases). This CDR3 region has 18 residues. Germline V gene data show CDR1 as SQVTM and CDR2 as ANQGSEA. Trimming took 4 bases from V and 1 from J, leaving 25 bases between them. The CDR3 sequence is CSVVGLLHIPGRNTEAFF. Written as DNA, the CDR3 is TGCAGCGTTGTGGGCCTTTTGCATATCCCAGGGCGGAACACTGAAGCTTTCTTT.

V is TRBV3-1 (or the pseudogene TRBV3-2) and J is TRBJ2-5; 9 bases agree with TRBD2. V shed 1 base and J 10 bases; nucleotides not matched to a gene: 4. The CDR3 consists of 13 residues. Germline values: CDR1 LGHDT, CDR2 YNNKEL (reference sequence). In DNA form, the CDR3 reads TGTGCCAGCAGCCAAGGAGCGGGGGGTTTCCAGTACTTC. It translates to CASSQGAGGFQYF.

The chain recombines TRBV28 with TRBJ1-5; D might be TRBD1 (5 bases). With 5 bases removed from V and 7 bases from J, the gap between germline ends came to 18 bases. CDR1 and CDR2 (germline): MDHEN, SYDVKM. The CDR3 is made up of 15 amino acids. CDR3 residues: CASSKPQGSLQPQHF. In nucleotides, the CDR3 is TGTGCCAGCAGTAAACCCCAGGGATCTCTCCAGCCCCAGCATTTT.

The V gene is TRBV10-3, the J gene TRBJ1-1, with 9 positions matching TRBD1. The trim removed 4 bases at V and 6 bases at J, leaving 12 bases unmatched. Germline CDR1 and CDR2: ENHRY and SYGVKD. This CDR3 region has 16 residues. CDR3 amino acids: CAISGRDRAVAAEAFF. The CDR3 nucleotides read TGTGCCATCAGTGGCCGGGACAGGGCTGTCGCTGCTGAAGCTTTCTTT.

V usage is TRBV4-3 and J usage is TRBJ1-2; 7 bases align to TRBD1. CDR3 length: 15 amino acids. Trimming removed 8 bases from V and 0 bases from J; junction bases left unmatched: 9. Germline V gene sequence: CDR1 LGHNA, CDR2 YSLEER. CDR3 nucleotide sequence: TGCGCCAGCCGGATTTCGGGACAGTCTAACTATGGCTACACCTTC. Amino acid sequence: CASRISGQSNYGYTF.

Only a few counts were recorded for this clone. V and J are TRBV7-8 and TRBJ1-5; D possibly corresponds to TRBD1 (5 bases). CDR1 is SGHVS and CDR2 is FQNEAQ in the germline V gene. V was pared by 6 bases and J by 5 bases, with 14 bases between. There are 14 residues in the CDR3. CDR3 amino acids: CASRLSREDQPQHF. In DNA, the CDR3 is TGTGCCAGCAGGCTAAGCAGGGAGGATCAGCCCCAGCATTTT.

This rearrangement joins TRBV7-9 to TRBJ2-7; TRBD1 might be the D (7 bases). This CDR3 is built from 15 residues. V was cut by 2 bases and J by 3 bases, with 14 bases left in between. CDR1 is SEHNR and CDR2 is FQNEAQ in the germline V gene (reference sequence). The CDR3 loop is CASSLQGGHGYEQYV. The CDR3 DNA reads as TGTGCCAGCAGCTTACAGGGGGGACATGGCTACGAGCAGTACGTC.

V is TRBV7-3 and J is TRBJ2-1; weak D call: TRBD2 (5 bases). The ends were cut back, 5 bases at V and 6 bases at J, with 17 bases in the middle. Germline V lookup: CDR1 SGHTA, CDR2 FQGTGA. CDR3 length equals 15 residues. In nucleotides, the CDR3 is TGTGCCAGCAGCCCCCCGGCGGGCGGCCCCAATGAGCAGTTCTTC. Amino acids: CASSPPAGGPNEQFF.

The V and J genes are TRBV6-2 or TRBV6-3 and TRBJ1-6; 8 bases are shared with TRBD1. This CDR3 has 16 amino acids. V dropped 2 bases and J dropped 4; count of bases not matched to a gene: 4. Germline V CDR1 and CDR2: MNHEY, SVGEGT. CDR3 sequence (DNA): TGTGCCAGCAGTTACCAGGGGGCTGGGTATAATTCACCCCTCCACTTT. Translating gives CASSYQGAGYNSPLHF.

The rearrangement uses TRBV5-1 and TRBJ2-1, with 10 bases fitting TRBD1. The CDR3 contains 14 residues. Germline V lookup: CDR1 SGHRS, CDR2 YFSETQ. J was trimmed by 6 bases and V by 4 bases; bases with no gene match: 4. CDR3 region: CASSRQGAGNEQFF. The CDR3 region has the DNA TGCGCCAGCAGCCGACAGGGGGCAGGCAATGAGCAGTTCTTC.

V gene TRBV28 combines with J gene TRBJ2-5; TRBD2 is a possible D gene (6 bases). This CDR3 comprises 14 residues. Per the germline V gene, CDR1 is MDHEN and CDR2 is SYDVKM. Trimming pared 5 bases from V and 6 bases from J, leaving 16 bases between. CDR3 loop: CASSAQRGGKTQYF. CDR3 DNA: TGTGCCAGCAGTGCTCAGAGAGGAGGGAAGACCCAGTACTTC.

The genes are TRBV29-1 and TRBJ1-3; the D gene is possibly TRBD1 (5 bases). V dropped 6 bases and J dropped 5 bases, with 17 bases sitting between them. Germline CDR1 reads SQVTM; CDR2 reads ANQGSEA. The CDR3 covers 14 residues. The CDR3 nucleotides are TGCAGCGTGGCCCGCGGTGGGGGGAGAAACACCATATATTTT. Protein product: CSVARGGGRNTIYF.

This clone has a single count. The V call is TRBV30, the J call TRBJ2-2; TRBD2 agrees at 11 bases. V was clipped by 4 bases and J by 0 bases; unmatched bases: 4. The CDR3 is made up of 16 amino acids. Germline assignment: CDR1 GTSNPN and CDR2 SVGIG (reference sequence). CDR3 DNA: TGTGCCTGGAAGCTAGCGGGGGGCACGAACACCGGGGAGCTGTTTTTT. Its translation: CAWKLAGGTNTGELFF.